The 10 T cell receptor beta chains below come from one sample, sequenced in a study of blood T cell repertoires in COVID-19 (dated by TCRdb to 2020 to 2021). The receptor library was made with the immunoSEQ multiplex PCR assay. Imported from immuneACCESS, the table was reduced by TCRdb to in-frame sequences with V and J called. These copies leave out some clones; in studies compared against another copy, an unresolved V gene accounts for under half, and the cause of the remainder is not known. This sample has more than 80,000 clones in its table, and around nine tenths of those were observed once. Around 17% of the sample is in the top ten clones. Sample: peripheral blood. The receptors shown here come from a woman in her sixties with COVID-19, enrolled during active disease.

The CDR3 nucleotides read TGTGCCAGCAGCTTAAAATCAGTGAACACTGAAGCTTTCTTT. Protein sequence: CASSLKSVNTEAFF. The chain combines TRBV5-4 with TRBJ1-1; D call uncertain. This CDR3 region has 14 residues. Germline loops: CDR1 SGHNT, CDR2 YYREEE (reference sequence). Trimming cost V 2 bases and J 0 bases, with 8 bases left between them.

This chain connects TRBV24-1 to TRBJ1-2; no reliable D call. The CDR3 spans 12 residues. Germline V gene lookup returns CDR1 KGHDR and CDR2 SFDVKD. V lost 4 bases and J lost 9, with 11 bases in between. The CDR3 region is CATSDRQSRYTF. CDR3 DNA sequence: TGTGCCACCAGTGACCGCCAGTCCCGCTACACCTTC.

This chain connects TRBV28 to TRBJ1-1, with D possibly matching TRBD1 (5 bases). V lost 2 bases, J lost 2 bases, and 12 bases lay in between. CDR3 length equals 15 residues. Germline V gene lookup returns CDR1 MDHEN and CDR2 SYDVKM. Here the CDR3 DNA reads TGTGCCAGCAGTTTAGGGCTTCAGGGAAACACTGAAGCTTTCTTT. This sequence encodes CASSLGLQGNTEAFF. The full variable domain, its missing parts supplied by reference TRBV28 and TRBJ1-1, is DVKVTQSSRYLVKRTGEKVFLECVQDMDHENMFWYRQDPGLGLRLIYFSYDVKMKEKGDIPEGYSVSREKKERFSLILESASTNQTSMYLCASSLGLQGNTEAFFGQGTRLTVV.

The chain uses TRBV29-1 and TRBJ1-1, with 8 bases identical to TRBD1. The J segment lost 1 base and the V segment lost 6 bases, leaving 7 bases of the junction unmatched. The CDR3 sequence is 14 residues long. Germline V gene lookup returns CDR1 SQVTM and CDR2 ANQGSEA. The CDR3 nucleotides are TGCAGCGTGTCCCCGGGACAGGAGAACACTGAAGCTTTCTTT. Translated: CSVSPGQENTEAFF. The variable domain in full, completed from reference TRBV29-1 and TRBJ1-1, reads SAVISQKPSRDICQRGTSLTIQCQVDSQVTMMFWYRQQPGQSLTLIATANQGSEATYESGFVIDKFPISRPNLTFSTLTVSNMSPEDSSIYLCSVSPGQENTEAFFGQGTRLTVV.

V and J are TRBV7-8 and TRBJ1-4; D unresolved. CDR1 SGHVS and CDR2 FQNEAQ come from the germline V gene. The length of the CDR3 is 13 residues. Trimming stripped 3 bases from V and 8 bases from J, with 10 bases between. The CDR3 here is CASSFRGGEKLFF. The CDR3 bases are TGTGCCAGCAGCTTTCGGGGAGGCGAAAAACTGTTTTTT.

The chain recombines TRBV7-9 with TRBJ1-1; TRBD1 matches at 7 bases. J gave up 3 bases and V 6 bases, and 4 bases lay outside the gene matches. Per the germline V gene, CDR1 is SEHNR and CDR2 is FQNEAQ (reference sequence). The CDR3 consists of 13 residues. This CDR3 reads CASSNQGDTEAFF. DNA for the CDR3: TGTGCCAGCAGTAACCAGGGGGACACTGAAGCTTTCTTT.

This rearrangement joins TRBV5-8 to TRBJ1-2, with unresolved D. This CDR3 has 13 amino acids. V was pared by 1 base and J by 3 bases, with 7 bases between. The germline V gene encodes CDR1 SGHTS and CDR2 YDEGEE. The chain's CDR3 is CASSLFRDYGYTF. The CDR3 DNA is TGTGCCAGCAGCTTGTTCCGGGACTATGGCTACACCTTC. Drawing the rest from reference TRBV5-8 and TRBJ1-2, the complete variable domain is EAGVTQSPTHLIKTRGQQATLRCSPISGHTSVYWYQQALGLGLQFLLWYDEGEERNRGNFPPRFSGRQFPNYSSELNVNALELEDSALYLCASSLFRDYGYTFGSGTRLTVV.

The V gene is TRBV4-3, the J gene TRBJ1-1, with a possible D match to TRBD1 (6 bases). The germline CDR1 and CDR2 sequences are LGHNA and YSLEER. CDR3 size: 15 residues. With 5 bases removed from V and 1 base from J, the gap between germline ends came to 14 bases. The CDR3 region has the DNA TGCGCCAGCAGCTGGGGGGGCGCCGGGAACACTGAAGCTTTCTTT. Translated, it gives CASSWGGAGNTEAFF.

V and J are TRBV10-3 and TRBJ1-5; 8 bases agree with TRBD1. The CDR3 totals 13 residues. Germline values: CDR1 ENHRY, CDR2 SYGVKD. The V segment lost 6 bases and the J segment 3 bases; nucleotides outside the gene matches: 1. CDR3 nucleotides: TGTGCCATCAGGGGACAGGTCAATCAGCCCCAGCATTTT. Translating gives CAIRGQVNQPQHF.

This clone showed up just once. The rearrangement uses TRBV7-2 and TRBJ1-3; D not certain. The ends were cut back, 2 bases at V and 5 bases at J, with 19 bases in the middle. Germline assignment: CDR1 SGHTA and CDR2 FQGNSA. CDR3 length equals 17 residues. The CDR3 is CASSLSQPGASRNTIYF. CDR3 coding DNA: TGTGCCAGCAGCTTAAGCCAACCGGGAGCGAGTAGAAACACCATATATTTT. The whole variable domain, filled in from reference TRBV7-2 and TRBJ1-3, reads GAGVSQSPSNKVTEKGKDVELRCDPISGHTALYWYRQSLGQGLEFLIYFQGNSAPDKSGLPSDRFSAERTGGSVSTLTIQRTQQEDSAVYLCASSLSQPGASRNTIYFGEGSWLTVV.